This is a list of T cell receptor beta chains from one sample in a study of OX40 agonist ivuxolimab in advanced cancers. Repertoires were generated with immunoSEQ multiplex PCR, while TCRdb's copy carries only in-frame clones and drops some. In the table there are approximately 23,000 clones, around 85% of which are singletons. The material was CD4+ or CD8+ T cells sorted from blood, obtained in a trial of the OX40 agonist ivuxolimab. The receptors come from an adult with an advanced solid tumor such as melanoma, head and neck, liver or kidney cancer. The CDR3 runs from the conserved cysteine through the conserved F or W. The order of the fields is CDR3 DNA, CDR3 protein, D gene, J gene, V gene, clone size. D genes are given only for firm matches. Part of the rows lack a size; the others show once, few, many or a class for expanded clones.

CDR3 DNA: TGTGCCAGCAGCTTGGTAGCAGGGGGTTCCCATGAGCAGTTCTTC
CDR3 protein: CASSLVAGGSHEQFF
D gene: TRBD1
J gene: TRBJ2-1
V gene: TRBV7-9
clone size: NA

CDR3 DNA: TGTGCCAGCAGCGTAACCATGACGGCAACGAACACTGAAGCTTTCTTT
CDR3 protein: CASSVTMTATNTEAFF
D gene: NA
J gene: TRBJ1-1
V gene: TRBV7-9
clone size: NA

CDR3 DNA: TGTGCCAGTAGTGACGGGGGTGGTCAGCCCCAGCATTTT
CDR3 protein: CASSDGGGQPQHF
D gene: NA
J gene: TRBJ1-5
V gene: TRBV19
clone size: NA

CDR3 DNA: TGTGCCAGCAGTTATCCCGGGCGGGGGGTCGGCGGGGAGCTGTTTTTT
CDR3 protein: CASSYPGRGVGGELFF
D gene: TRBD2
J gene: TRBJ2-2
V gene: TRBV6-5
clone size: NA

CDR3 DNA: TGCGCCAGCAGCACGGAAGCGGCGGGACTAGCTGGCGGGGAGCTGTTTTTT
CDR3 protein: CASSTEAAGLAGGELFF
D gene: TRBD2
J gene: TRBJ2-2
V gene: TRBV5-1
clone size: NA

CDR3 DNA: TGTGCCAGCAGTTTATCGGGATTTTCAACGCAGTATTTT
CDR3 protein: CASSLSGFSTQYF
D gene: NA
J gene: TRBJ2-3
V gene: TRBV27
clone size: NA

CDR3 DNA: TGTGCCAGCAGCGTACCCAGGGGGCGAACTGAAGCTTTCTTT
CDR3 protein: CASSVPRGRTEAFF
D gene: TRBD1
J gene: TRBJ1-1
V gene: TRBV9
clone size: NA

CDR3 DNA: TGTGCCAGCAGCTTTGGGGAGATGTGGGCTTTCTTT
CDR3 protein: CASSFGEMWAFF
D gene: NA
J gene: TRBJ1-1
V gene: TRBV7-9
clone size: few

CDR3 DNA: TGTGCCAGCAGCTCGATGGGCGGGAGGCGAAACAATGAGCAGTTCTTC
CDR3 protein: CASSSMGGRRNNEQFF
D gene: TRBD2
J gene: TRBJ2-1
V gene: TRBV13
clone size: NA

CDR3 DNA: TGTGCCAGCAGCTTAGAATTTAGGTTGAACACTGAAGCTTTCTTT
CDR3 protein: CASSLEFRLNTEAFF
D gene: NA
J gene: TRBJ1-1
V gene: TRBV7-9
clone size: NA

CDR3 DNA: TGTGCCAGCAGCCTGGAAGGGACCGCTCCTAATTCACCCCTCCACTTT
CDR3 protein: CASSLEGTAPNSPLHF
D gene: NA
J gene: TRBJ1-6
V gene: TRBV7-9
clone size: NA

CDR3 DNA: TGTGCCAGCAGCGCGCCGACAGGGGGGGAGACCCAGTACTTC
CDR3 protein: CASSAPTGGETQYF
D gene: TRBD1
J gene: TRBJ2-5
V gene: TRBV7-9
clone size: NA

CDR3 DNA: TGTGCCAGCAGCCCGTTTAATGAGCAGTTCTTC
CDR3 protein: CASSPFNEQFF
D gene: NA
J gene: TRBJ2-1
V gene: TRBV7-9
clone size: NA

CDR3 DNA: TGTGCCAGCAGCTTAACAGCGGGAGGCCACCAAGAGACCCAGTACTTC
CDR3 protein: CASSLTAGGHQETQYF
D gene: TRBD2
J gene: TRBJ2-5
V gene: TRBV13
clone size: NA

CDR3 DNA: TGCGCCAGCAGCCAGGGGGGTCGGACTGAAGCTTTCTTT
CDR3 protein: CASSQGGRTEAFF
D gene: NA
J gene: TRBJ1-1
V gene: TRBV4-1
clone size: NA

CDR3 DNA: TGCGCCAGCAGCCCCGGGACTAGCGGGGTGAGCACAGATACGCAGTATTTT
CDR3 protein: CASSPGTSGVSTDTQYF
D gene: TRBD2
J gene: TRBJ2-3
V gene: TRBV5-1
clone size: NA

CDR3 DNA: TGTGCCACCGGCATGGTGGTCCACCCCTACGAGCAGTACTTC
CDR3 protein: CATGMVVHPYEQYF
D gene: NA
J gene: TRBJ2-7
V gene: TRBV7-9
clone size: few

CDR3 DNA: TGTGCCAGCAGCTTAGTTTCACGGGAGAAACAAGAGACCCAGTACTTC
CDR3 protein: CASSLVSREKQETQYF
D gene: NA
J gene: TRBJ2-5
V gene: TRBV13
clone size: NA

CDR3 DNA: TGTGCCAGCAGTTTAGGGCCTGCCAATGAGCAGTTCTTC
CDR3 protein: CASSLGPANEQFF
D gene: NA
J gene: TRBJ2-1
V gene: TRBV27
clone size: NA

CDR3 DNA: TGCGCCAGCAGCATAGACCGAATCTCCTACAATGAGCAGTTCTTC
CDR3 protein: CASSIDRISYNEQFF
D gene: NA
J gene: TRBJ2-1
V gene: TRBV5-1
clone size: NA

CDR3 DNA: TGTGCCAGCAGCGAAACCCTGGACTACCAAGAGACCCAGTACTTC
CDR3 protein: CASSETLDYQETQYF
D gene: NA
J gene: TRBJ2-5
V gene: TRBV5-3
clone size: NA

CDR3 DNA: TGCGCCAGCAGTCCGGACAGGAGCGAGCAGTACTTC
CDR3 protein: CASSPDRSEQYF
D gene: TRBD1
J gene: TRBJ2-7
V gene: TRBV4-1
clone size: NA

CDR3 DNA: TGTGCCAGCAGCCCCACTAGCGGGAGCTCCTACGAGCAGTACTTC
CDR3 protein: CASSPTSGSSYEQYF
D gene: TRBD2
J gene: TRBJ2-7
V gene: TRBV7-9
clone size: NA

CDR3 DNA: TGTGCCAGCGGCCGACAGGGGGAATATAGCAATCAGCCCCAGCATTTT
CDR3 protein: CASGRQGEYSNQPQHF
D gene: TRBD1
J gene: TRBJ1-5
V gene: TRBV5-6
clone size: NA

CDR3 DNA: TGTGCCAGCAGCCCCCGACAGGGGGCCTACGAGCAGTACTTC
CDR3 protein: CASSPRQGAYEQYF
D gene: TRBD1
J gene: TRBJ2-7
V gene: TRBV5-4
clone size: NA

CDR3 DNA: TGTGCCAGCAGCCCAACTTGGACATCCAACACCGGGGAGCTGTTTTTT
CDR3 protein: CASSPTWTSNTGELFF
D gene: NA
J gene: TRBJ2-2
V gene: TRBV9
clone size: NA

CDR3 DNA: TGTGCCAGCAGTGCGGGTAGCAGGGATGAGCAGTTCTTC
CDR3 protein: CASSAGSRDEQFF
D gene: NA
J gene: TRBJ2-1
V gene: TRBV6-4
clone size: once

CDR3 DNA: TGTGCCAGCAGCTTAGGACGGGGGAGCACAGATACGCAGTATTTT
CDR3 protein: CASSLGRGSTDTQYF
D gene: NA
J gene: TRBJ2-3
V gene: TRBV7-9
clone size: NA

CDR3 DNA: TGCGCCAGCAGCCTGGAGGGCATAGCGGGAGTTGACACCGGGGAGCTGTTTTTT
CDR3 protein: CASSLEGIAGVDTGELFF
D gene: TRBD2
J gene: TRBJ2-2
V gene: TRBV5-1
clone size: once

CDR3 DNA: TGTGCCAGCAGCTTGTTTCGAGACAGGGGGACTGACACTGAAGCTTTCTTT
CDR3 protein: CASSLFRDRGTDTEAFF
D gene: TRBD1
J gene: TRBJ1-1
V gene: TRBV13
clone size: NA

CDR3 DNA: TGTGCCAGCTCCCAGAATCGTAGATTTGGCTACACCTTC
CDR3 protein: CASSQNRRFGYTF
D gene: NA
J gene: TRBJ1-2
V gene: TRBV6-5
clone size: NA

CDR3 DNA: TGTGCCAGCAGACTACAGGGGAGCAACGAGCAGTACTTC
CDR3 protein: CASRLQGSNEQYF
D gene: TRBD1
J gene: TRBJ2-7
V gene: TRBV28
clone size: NA

CDR3 DNA: TGTGCCATCAGTGAGTCGCCAGGGGAGACCCAGTACTTC
CDR3 protein: CAISESPGETQYF
D gene: NA
J gene: TRBJ2-5
V gene: TRBV10-3
clone size: NA

CDR3 DNA: TGTGCCAGCAGTGTTAGCGAGAGCTACGAGCAGTACTTC
CDR3 protein: CASSVSESYEQYF
D gene: NA
J gene: TRBJ2-7
V gene: TRBV27
clone size: NA

CDR3 DNA: TGTGCCAGCGGGACTTTAAAGGGAGCTTTCTTT
CDR3 protein: CASGTLKGAFF
D gene: NA
J gene: TRBJ1-1
V gene: TRBV7-9
clone size: NA

CDR3 DNA: TGTGCCAGCAGCCCCTGGGATGACTATGGCTACACCTTC
CDR3 protein: CASSPWDDYGYTF
D gene: NA
J gene: TRBJ1-2
V gene: TRBV7-9
clone size: once

CDR3 DNA: TGTGCCAGCCTAGCGGGGTCGTACACCGGGGAGCTGTTTTTT
CDR3 protein: CASLAGSYTGELFF
D gene: TRBD2
J gene: TRBJ2-2
V gene: TRBV28
clone size: NA

CDR3 DNA: TGTGCCAGCAGTTTTAGGTTTACAGGGGGTCATCATGAGCAGTTCTTC
CDR3 protein: CASSFRFTGGHHEQFF
D gene: TRBD1
J gene: TRBJ2-1
V gene: TRBV28
clone size: NA